Presented here are 15 T cell receptor beta chains from one specimen sequenced in a study of early T cells in non-severe SARS-CoV-2 infection (dated by TCRdb to the early 2020s). The method was 5' RACE. This sample was sequenced with a NextSeq 500. Starting from the raw public reads, TCRdb applied fastp trimming at Q25, assembled clones with MiXCR and retained in-frame beta chains. Each entry is one CDR3 protein sequence, shown with its most common DNA and genes. The sample profile shows roughly 35,000 distinct CDR3 sequences; 3% to 4.5% of them were found once. The ten largest account for 9% to 10% of the sample. Sequenced sample: whole blood. The origin of the receptors is an adult who was a healthcare worker with PCR-confirmed SARS-CoV-2 infection or an uninfected control (not recorded which).

This clonotype was seen repeatedly, ten times or more. The chain uses TRBV5-1 and TRBJ2-1; 8 bases agree with TRBD2. This CDR3 is 14 amino acids long. The V gene end was trimmed by 1 base and the J gene end by 7 bases; junction bases not matched to a gene: 4. Germline lookup yields CDR1 SGHRS and CDR2 YFSETQ. The CDR3 DNA reads TGCGCCAGCAGCTTGAGCGGGAGAGATAATGAGCAGTTCTTC. Translation gives CASSLSGRDNEQFF.

Many counts were recorded for this clonotype. This chain joins TRBV11-2 and TRBJ2-1; 12 bases align to TRBD2. This CDR3 comprises 16 residues. V shed 0 bases and J 9 bases; nucleotides not matched to a gene: 6. Germline-derived CDR1 and CDR2 are SGHAT and FQNNGV. The CDR3 nucleotides read TGTGCCAGCAGCTTAGAGCTAGCGGGAGGGCGGACTGAGCAGTTCTTC. Protein sequence: CASSLELAGGRTEQFF.

At least ten counts were recorded for this clonotype. The rearrangement joins TRBV5-5 to TRBJ2-7; 8 bases fit TRBD1. Trimming took 3 bases from V and 4 from J; bases not matched to a gene: 9. CDR3 size: 15 residues. The V gene's germline CDR1 is SGHKS and CDR2 YYEKEE (reference sequence). This chain's CDR3 is CASSYLGQGGYEQYF. The CDR3 DNA reads TGTGCCAGCAGCTACCTCGGACAGGGTGGTTACGAGCAGTACTTC.

This clonotype has only a few counts. The chain links TRBV7-6 to TRBJ2-2, with TRBD2 identical over 8 bases. V gave up 4 bases and J gave up 3 bases; unmatched junction bases: 7. The CDR3 runs 16 residues. Germline assignment: CDR1 SGHVS and CDR2 FNYEAQ. CDR3 bases: TGTGCCAGCAGCTCCCAGAGCGGGAGTTACACCGGGGAGCTGTTTTTT. Protein sequence: CASSSQSGSYTGELFF.

This clonotype was seen ten or more times. V gene TRBV6-2 or TRBV6-3 combines with J gene TRBJ1-1; 9 bases map to TRBD1. Germline CDR1 reads MNHEY; CDR2 reads SVGEGT. The CDR3 consists of 15 residues. Trimming removed 5 bases from V and 4 bases from J; junction bases left unmatched: 8. The CDR3 here is CASSATGGESTEAFF. For the CDR3, the DNA is TGTGCCAGCAGTGCCACAGGGGGCGAGAGCACTGAAGCTTTCTTT.

In this sample, this clonotype turned up a few times. In nucleotides, the CDR3 is TGTGCCAGCAGTTTAGGTCCAGGGGGGAATGAGCAGTTCTTC. Encoded protein: CASSLGPGGNEQFF. The rearrangement links TRBV12-3 or TRBV12-4 to TRBJ2-1, with D possibly matching TRBD1 (7 bases). V dropped 1 base and J dropped 7 bases, with 11 bases sitting between them. The CDR3 sequence is 14 residues long.

This clonotype was recorded many times. CDR3 in DNA: TGTGCCAGCAGCACAGTATCAGGGGGCTCTGGGGCCAACGTCCTGACTTTC. This codes for CASSTVSGGSGANVLTF. This chain connects TRBV7-2 to TRBJ2-6, with 7 bases fitting TRBD1. CDR1 is SGHTA and CDR2 is FQGNSA in the germline V gene. The CDR3 consists of 17 residues. V trimming: 5 bases; J trimming: 0 bases; junction bases outside the gene matches: 7.

This clonotype has ten or more counts. The V call is TRBV7-9, the J call TRBJ2-5; TRBD2 agrees at 14 bases. Trimming took 5 bases from V and 5 from J; bases not matched to a gene: 13. The germline V gene has CDR1 SEHNR and CDR2 FQNEAQ (reference sequence). CDR3 length: 18 residues. Here the CDR3 DNA reads TGTGCCAGCAGCCAACGACAGGGACTAGCGGGAGTTATGGAGACCCAGTACTTC. Encoded protein: CASSQRQGLAGVMETQYF.

This clonotype appeared many times. The chain carries TRBV7-9 and TRBJ2-1; no reliable D call. The CDR3 consists of 13 residues. Trimming removed 4 bases at V and 1 base at J, with 5 bases between. Germline CDR1 and CDR2: SEHNR and FQNEAQ (reference sequence). CDR3 protein: CASSSESYNEQFF. Here the CDR3 DNA reads TGTGCCAGCAGCTCTGAGTCCTACAATGAGCAGTTCTTC.

This clonotype was seen at least ten times. The chain recombines TRBV4-2 with TRBJ2-5; D is unresolved. The germline gives CDR1 LGHNA, CDR2 YNFKEQ. Trimming removed 2 bases from V and 4 bases from J, with 11 bases in between. This CDR3 has 14 residues. CDR3 DNA sequence: TGTGCCAGCAGCCAAACACCGCAAAGAGAGACCCAGTACTTC. As protein: CASSQTPQRETQYF.

This clonotype showed up many times. J is TRBJ1-2 and V is TRBV18, with D possibly TRBD1 on 6 matching bases. This CDR3 contains 14 residues. The germline V gene encodes CDR1 KGHSH and CDR2 LQKENI. The V end lost 3 bases, the J end lost 5 bases, and 13 bases lay between the germline ends. The CDR3: CASSPPGTPYGYTF. The CDR3, as DNA: TGTGCCAGCTCACCCCCCGGGACACCTTATGGCTACACCTTC.

This clonotype was found many times. The V call is TRBV28, the J call TRBJ2-1; D is uncertain. Trimming took off 8 bases at V and 1 base at J, with 15 bases between the two ends. From germline, CDR1 is MDHEN and CDR2 SYDVKM. The CDR3 is 15 residues long. DNA of the CDR3: TGTGCCAGCTCATCGAGGCGACGGTCCTACAATGAGCAGTTCTTC. It encodes CASSSRRRSYNEQFF. Supplemented by reference TRBV28 and TRBJ2-1, the full variable domain reads DVKVTQSSRYLVKRTGEKVFLECVQDMDHENMFWYRQDPGLGLRLIYFSYDVKMKEKGDIPEGYSVSREKKERFSLILESASTNQTSMYLCASSSRRRSYNEQFFGPGTRLTVL.

V is TRBV7-9 and J is TRBJ1-1; D unclear. Germline CDR1 is SEHNR and CDR2 is FQNEAQ (reference sequence). V was clipped by 6 bases and J by 5 bases, with 16 bases between them. CDR3 size: 14 residues. The CDR3 DNA is TGTGCCAGCAGTCCTCACTCCGGGAGGACTGAAGCTTTCTTT. The encoded protein is CASSPHSGRTEAFF.

This clonotype has ten or more counts. This chain uses TRBV3-1 with TRBJ2-2; D may be TRBD2 (5 bases). CDR1 and CDR2 (germline): LGHDT, YNNKEL (reference sequence). The CDR3 sequence is 16 residues long. The V end was cut by 0 bases, the J end by 1 base, with 9 bases between. The CDR3 coding sequence is TGTGCCAGCAGCCAAGATTTTCGGGAGAACACCGGGGAGCTGTTTTTT. Translating it yields CASSQDFRENTGELFF.

This clonotype was seen repeatedly, ten times or more. The chain employs TRBV30 and TRBJ2-3; the match to TRBD2 covers 8 bases. The CDR3 spans 15 residues. From germline, CDR1 is GTSNPN and CDR2 SVGIG (reference sequence). Trimming removed 2 bases from V and 5 bases from J; junction bases left unmatched: 9. DNA of the CDR3: TGTGCCTGGAGTAGGACGGGAGGGCCGTTAGATACGCAGTATTTT. It is translated as CAWSRTGGPLDTQYF.